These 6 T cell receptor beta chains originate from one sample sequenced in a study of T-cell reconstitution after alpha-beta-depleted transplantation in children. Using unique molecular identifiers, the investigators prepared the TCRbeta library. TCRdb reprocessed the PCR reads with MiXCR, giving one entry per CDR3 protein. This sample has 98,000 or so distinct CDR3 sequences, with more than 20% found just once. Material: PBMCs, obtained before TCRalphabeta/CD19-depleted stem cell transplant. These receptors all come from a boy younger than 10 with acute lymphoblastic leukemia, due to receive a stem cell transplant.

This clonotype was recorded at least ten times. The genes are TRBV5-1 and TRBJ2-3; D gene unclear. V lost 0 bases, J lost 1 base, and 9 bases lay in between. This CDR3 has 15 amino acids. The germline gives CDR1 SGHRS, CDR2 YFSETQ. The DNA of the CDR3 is TGCGCCAGCAGCTTGGACTATTCACGCACAGATACGCAGTATTTT. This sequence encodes CASSLDYSRTDTQYF.

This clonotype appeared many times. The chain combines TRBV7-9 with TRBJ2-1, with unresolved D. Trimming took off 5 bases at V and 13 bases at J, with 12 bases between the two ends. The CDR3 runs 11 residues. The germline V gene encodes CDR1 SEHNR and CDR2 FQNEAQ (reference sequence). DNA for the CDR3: TGTGCCAGCAGCCTAGACCGACCCCAGTTCTTC. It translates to CASSLDRPQFF.

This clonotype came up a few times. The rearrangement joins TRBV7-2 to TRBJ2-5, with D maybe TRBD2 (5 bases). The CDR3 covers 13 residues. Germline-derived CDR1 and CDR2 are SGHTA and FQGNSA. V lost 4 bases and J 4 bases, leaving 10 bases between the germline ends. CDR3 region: CASSSGLTETQYF. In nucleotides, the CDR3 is TGTGCCAGCAGCTCCGGACTGACAGAGACCCAGTACTTC.

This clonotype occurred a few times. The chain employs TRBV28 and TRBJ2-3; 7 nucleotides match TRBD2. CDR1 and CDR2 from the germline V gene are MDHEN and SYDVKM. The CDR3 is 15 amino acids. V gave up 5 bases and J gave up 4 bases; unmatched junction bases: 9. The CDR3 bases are TGTGCCAGCAGTGGGGGGGTGGAGGGCGCAGATACGCAGTATTTT. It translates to CASSGGVEGADTQYF.

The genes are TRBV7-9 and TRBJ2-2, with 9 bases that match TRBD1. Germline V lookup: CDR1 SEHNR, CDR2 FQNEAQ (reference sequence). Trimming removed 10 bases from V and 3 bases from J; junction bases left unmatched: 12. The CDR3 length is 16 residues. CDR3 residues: CAIVTDRGGYTGELFF. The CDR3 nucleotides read TGTGCCATCGTAACCGACAGGGGGGGATACACCGGGGAGCTGTTTTTT. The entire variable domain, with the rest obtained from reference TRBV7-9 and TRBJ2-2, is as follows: DTGVSQNPRHKITKRGQNVTFRCDPISEHNRLYWYRQTLGQGPEFLTYFQNEAQLEKSRLLSDRFSAERPKGSFSTLEIQRTEQGDSAMYLCAIVTDRGGYTGELFFGEGSRLTVL.

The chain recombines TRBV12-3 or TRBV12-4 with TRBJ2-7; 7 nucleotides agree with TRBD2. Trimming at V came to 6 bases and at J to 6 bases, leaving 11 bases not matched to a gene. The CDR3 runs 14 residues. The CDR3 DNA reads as TGTGCCAGCAGCGACCCGGGACTAAATCGCGAGCAGTACTTC. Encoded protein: CASSDPGLNREQYF.